This T cell receptor beta chain emerged from a study of T cells in localized non-small cell lung cancer. This CDR3 region has 15 residues. Germline values: CDR1 SEHNR, CDR2 FQNEAQ (reference sequence). The ends lost 5 bases at V and 4 bases at J; junction bases unmatched: 5. Regarding this clone: Its cognate antigen is unknown.

Study-wide results and caveats: Researchers found a median around 61 of the top 100 tumor clones in adjacent lung. Maximal T cell clonality occurred in uninvolved adjacent lung, with tumor ranking below it. Sequence data derive from only one tumor region, so heterogeneity remains possible.

Using immunoSEQ multiplex PCR, the repertoire was profiled, and TCRdb retains in-frame clones only, with some absent. The top ten clones hold over 2.5% of a sample with tens of thousands of clones, roughly 86% of them seen once. The sequencing here drew on peripheral blood, taken before any cancer treatment. The sequence derives from a female donor older than 55 with stage I squamous cell lung carcinoma. V usage is TRBV7-9 and J usage is TRBJ2-2; 9 nucleotides match TRBD1. The CDR3 DNA is TGTGCCAGCAGCACCGGGACAGGGCCCACCGGGGAGCTGTTTTTT. The encoded protein is CASSTGTGPTGELFF.